What follows are 22 T cell receptor beta chains derived from one specimen sequenced in a study of vaccination and CD4 T cells after COVID-19. Treatment of the sample: roughly ten-day PBMC culture with coronavirus spike peptide pools or control peptides (ViraFEST assay). Sequenced with the Oncomine TCR Beta short-read assay was DNA taken from cultured CD4+ T cells. MiXCR, applied by TCRdb to the PCR reads, yields one record per CDR3 protein. The sample carries about 11,000 distinct CDR3 sequences, roughly 55% recorded once. Their recognized antigens are unknown. The sample comprised CD4+ T cells from blood, cultured in vitro. The receptors derive from a human donor who had recovered from COVID-19.

V gene TRBV7-9 combines with J gene TRBJ1-2; a possible D gene is TRBD1 (6 bases). Between the trimmed V and J ends, which lost 5 bases and 5 bases, there was a span of 18 bases. The CDR3 length is 15 residues. Germline V gene sequence: CDR1 SEHNR, CDR2 FQNEAQ (reference sequence). Written as DNA, the CDR3 is TGTGCCAGCAGCCGACCCACTGGGGGGACATATGGCTACACCTTC. The encoded protein is CASSRPTGGTYGYTF.

This chain links TRBV7-2 with TRBJ2-5; D is perhaps TRBD1 (6 bases). In germline, CDR1 is SGHTA, CDR2 FQGNSA. This CDR3 is built from 15 residues. V was trimmed by 5 bases and J by 2 bases, leaving 15 bases between them. Here the CDR3 reads CASSQSRGTQETQYF. CDR3 bases: TGTGCCAGCAGCCAGAGCCGAGGGACACAAGAGACCCAGTACTTC.

The sample holds a few counts of this clonotype. The rearrangement links TRBV7-2 to TRBJ1-5; D uncertain. The V gene lost 5 bases and the J gene lost 3 bases, with 8 bases spanning the gap. The CDR3 is made up of 13 amino acids. Per germline, CDR1 SGHTA and CDR2 FQGNSA. The CDR3 is CASSPPNNQPQHF. CDR3 DNA: TGTGCCAGCAGCCCCCCTAACAATCAGCCCCAGCATTTT.

The V call is TRBV30, the J call TRBJ1-5; a possible D gene is TRBD1 (5 bases). The V gene's germline CDR1 is GTSNPN and CDR2 SVGIG (reference sequence). This CDR3 region has 14 residues. Trimming cost V 3 bases and J 9 bases, with 18 bases left between them. The CDR3 DNA follows: TGTGCCTGGAGCCTGGGGGAACCACCTCGGCCCCAGCATTTT. Protein sequence: CAWSLGEPPRPQHF.

The chain is built from TRBV19 and TRBJ2-1; 11 bases are shared with TRBD2. The germline gives CDR1 LNHDA, CDR2 SQIVND (reference sequence). With V trimmed by 1 base and J by 9 bases, 5 bases remained unmatched. This CDR3 comprises 15 residues. The CDR3 is CASSIALAGVTEQFF. The DNA for the CDR3 is TGTGCCAGTAGTATAGCACTAGCGGGAGTAACTGAGCAGTTCTTC. Full variable domain (missing parts from reference TRBV19 and TRBJ2-1): DGGITQSPKYLFRKEGQNVTLSCEQNLNHDAMYWYRQDPGQGLRLIYYSQIVNDFQKGDIAEGYSVSREKKESFPLTVTSAQKNPTAFYLCASSIALAGVTEQFFGPGTRLTVL.

V gene TRBV6-5 combines with J gene TRBJ2-7, with 16 bases aligning to TRBD2. The V and J ends lost 0 bases and 3 bases, in that order; junction bases with no gene match: 5. CDR1 and CDR2 from the germline V gene are MNHEY and SVGAGI. The CDR3 has 18 residues. CDR3: CASSYSPGLAGGDYEQYF. The CDR3 DNA follows: TGTGCCAGCAGTTACTCACCGGGACTAGCGGGAGGGGACTACGAGCAGTACTTC.

The CDR3 region is CASSLIVPNEQFF. The CDR3 DNA sequence: TGTGCCAGCAGCTTAATTGTGCCCAATGAGCAGTTCTTC. The chain uses TRBV7-2 and TRBJ2-1, with D uncertain. Deletions cut 2 bases from V and 6 bases from J, with 8 bases between. Germline loops: CDR1 SGHTA, CDR2 FQGNSA. This CDR3 is 13 amino acids long.

Here the CDR3 reads CASSPLGGAGSYEQYF. DNA of the CDR3: TGTGCCAGCAGCCCCCTGGGGGGGGCGGGTTCCTACGAGCAGTACTTC. The rearrangement uses TRBV7-2 and TRBJ2-7; a weak D match, TRBD2 (7 bases). The germline V gene has CDR1 SGHTA and CDR2 FQGNSA. The CDR3 is 16 amino acids. V was shortened by 5 bases and J by 1 base, with 18 bases between the two germline ends.

This chain uses TRBV12-3 or TRBV12-4 with TRBJ1-1; D gene ambiguous. This CDR3 is built from 15 residues. Trimming stripped 1 base from V and 1 base from J, with 10 bases between. CDR3 sequence (DNA): TGTGCCAGCAGTTTAGGGGGTCGTAGGAACACTGAAGCTTTCTTT. Protein: CASSLGGRRNTEAFF.

The chain joins TRBV7-2 to TRBJ2-3; D is ambiguous. CDR3 size: 12 residues. The V end was cut by 7 bases, the J end by 2 bases, with 7 bases between. The V gene's germline CDR1 is SGHTA and CDR2 FQGNSA. CDR3 DNA sequence: TGTGCCAGCACCTCTATCACAGATACGCAGTATTTT. Translated, it gives CASTSITDTQYF.

Relative to its sample, this clonotype is medium-sized. The rearrangement uses TRBV18 and TRBJ1-1; TRBD1 matches 8 bases. The germline gives CDR1 KGHSH, CDR2 LQKENI. Germline trimming cut 4 bases from V and 3 bases from J; bases unmatched to any gene: 4. The CDR3 contains 14 residues. The CDR3 nucleotides are TGTGCCAGCTCACTTGGACAGGGCCACACTGAAGCTTTCTTT. It specifies CASSLGQGHTEAFF.

This clonotype was seen only a few times. This chain connects TRBV6-1 to TRBJ2-6; D remains unclear. The CDR3 runs to 18 residues. V was shortened by 11 bases and J by 0 bases, with 23 bases between the two germline ends. Germline assignment: CDR1 MNHNS and CDR2 SASEGT. CDR3 sequence (DNA): TGTGCCGGCTCCCGTCTGGCACTCACCTTCTCTGGGGCCAACGTCCTGACTTTC. It translates to CAGSRLALTFSGANVLTF.

Only a few counts were recorded for this clonotype. The chain joins TRBV20-1 to TRBJ1-1, with D unresolved. With 7 bases removed from V and 1 base from J, the gap between germline ends came to 10 bases. There are 12 residues in the CDR3. CDR1 is DFQATT and CDR2 is SNEGSKA in the germline V gene (reference sequence). CDR3 sequence: CSGREGNTEAFF. The CDR3 DNA sequence: TGCAGTGGCCGGGAGGGGAACACTGAAGCTTTCTTT.

The chain is built from TRBV7-2 and TRBJ2-7; D may correspond to TRBD1 or TRBD2 (5 bases each). The germline V gene has CDR1 SGHTA and CDR2 FQGNSA. This CDR3 contains 17 residues. V was cut by 2 bases and J by 2 bases, with 19 bases left in between. CDR3 region: CASSLPWGRAEPYEQYF. As DNA, the CDR3 is TGTGCCAGCAGCTTACCGTGGGGGAGAGCAGAACCCTACGAGCAGTACTTC.

V usage is TRBV5-8 and J usage is TRBJ2-3, with 7 bases lining up with TRBD2. The CDR3 runs to 15 residues. The trim removed 4 bases at V and 0 bases at J, leaving 5 bases unmatched. Germline assignment: CDR1 SGHTS and CDR2 YDEGEE. The CDR3 region has the DNA TGTGCCAGCAGCGGTACGGGACTAAGCACAGATACGCAGTATTTT. Translated, it gives CASSGTGLSTDTQYF.

V and J are TRBV28 and TRBJ1-6; D gene unclear. The germline gives CDR1 MDHEN, CDR2 SYDVKM. V lost 5 bases and J lost 9, with 11 bases in between. The CDR3 contains 13 residues. The CDR3 reads CASSLPGFSPLHF. The CDR3 nucleotides are TGTGCCAGCAGTCTACCGGGATTTTCACCCCTCCACTTT.

This chain joins TRBV5-4 and TRBJ2-2; the D is unclear. CDR3 length: 12 residues. Germline CDR1 SGHNT, CDR2 YYREEE (reference sequence). Trimming shortened V by 4 bases and J by 2 bases, and 3 bases separated the two germline ends. CDR3 sequence: CASSRNTGELFF. In DNA form, the CDR3 reads TGTGCCAGCAGCCGTAACACCGGGGAGCTGTTTTTT.

The chain joins TRBV7-2 to TRBJ1-1; no clear D. This CDR3 comprises 14 residues. Trimming pared 1 base from V and 5 bases from J, leaving 11 bases between. The germline CDR1 and CDR2 sequences are SGHTA and FQGNSA. CDR3: CASSLGPRGTEAFF. DNA of the CDR3: TGTGCCAGCAGCTTAGGTCCAAGAGGAACTGAAGCTTTCTTT. Together with reference TRBV7-2 and TRBJ1-1, the CDR3 gives the full variable domain: GAGVSQSPSNKVTEKGKDVELRCDPISGHTALYWYRQSLGQGLEFLIYFQGNSAPDKSGLPSDRFSAERTGGSVSTLTIQRTQQEDSAVYLCASSLGPRGTEAFFGQGTRLTVV.

This chain links TRBV11-1 with TRBJ2-7, with 10 bases fitting TRBD1. CDR1 and CDR2 from the germline V gene are SGHAT and FQDESV (reference sequence). The V gene end was trimmed by 5 bases and the J gene end by 0 bases; junction bases not matched to a gene: 4. CDR3 length equals 15 residues. This CDR3 is CASSDRDRGSYEQYF. For the CDR3, the DNA is TGTGCCAGCAGCGACCGGGACAGGGGCTCCTACGAGCAGTACTTC.

This clonotype was observed a few times. The chain is built from TRBV25-1 and TRBJ2-7; 11 nucleotides line up with TRBD2. The germline V gene encodes CDR1 MGHDK and CDR2 SYGVNS. The length of the CDR3 is 15 residues. V gave up 3 bases and J gave up 3 bases; unmatched junction bases: 4. The CDR3 loop reads CASSDTGTSGYEQYF. CDR3 coding DNA: TGTGCCAGCAGTGACACCGGGACTAGCGGCTACGAGCAGTACTTC.

The chain uses TRBV20-1 and TRBJ2-3; 7 bases align to TRBD2. This CDR3 region has 16 residues. Trimming cost V 2 bases and J 2 bases; bases outside gene matches: 10. The V gene's germline CDR1 is DFQATT and CDR2 SNEGSKA (reference sequence). In DNA, the CDR3 is TGCAGTGCTAGAAGCGGGCTAGCGGTCGACACAGATACGCAGTATTTT. Its translation: CSARSGLAVDTDTQYF.

This chain uses TRBV19 with TRBJ1-1; D uncertain. The CDR3 is made up of 14 amino acids. Trimming took 3 bases from V and 5 from J, leaving 13 bases between them. CDR1 is LNHDA and CDR2 is SQIVND in the germline V gene (reference sequence). The CDR3 sequence is CASSMKGYGTEAFF. As DNA, the CDR3 is TGTGCCAGTAGTATGAAGGGTTACGGAACTGAAGCTTTCTTT.